This T cell receptor (beta chain) was captured by sequencing in a study of blood T cell repertoires in COVID-19. Across the whole study: Acute-phase and convalescent COVID-19 samples originated in the United States, Italy and Spain. From T cells, B-cell-depleted T cells, or PBMCs came the material, which was cDNA or gDNA.

Authors' data handling: Amplifying reference gene primers gave estimates of nucleated cell counts. The protocol was immunoSEQ multiplex PCR, while the TCRdb copy is restricted to in-frame clones and leaves out a portion. D and trimming were read from the DNA, whereas the V and J calls and clone size are those reported in that table. The repertoire holds 50,000 or so clones, more than 75% seen once, with 5% to 7% in the top ten. The V gene's germline CDR1 is MGHRA and CDR2 YSYEKL. CDR3 length equals 15 residues. Trimming removed 1 base from V and 4 bases from J, with 13 bases in between. Specimen: peripheral blood. The source of this sequence is a man aged 45-65 years with active COVID-19. This rearrangement joins TRBV4-1 to TRBJ1-2, with D hard to call. CDR3: CASSQGYGLIYGYTF. The CDR3 DNA is TGCGCCAGCAGCCAAGGCTACGGACTGATCTATGGCTACACCTTC.